The clone carrying this TCR beta chain was counted once. The source of the sample is a study of blood T cell repertoires in COVID-19. With 3 bases removed from V and 5 bases from J, the gap between germline ends came to 16 bases. Germline loops: CDR1 KGHSH, CDR2 LQKENI. This CDR3 has 15 residues. The protocol was immunoSEQ multiplex PCR, while the TCRdb copy is restricted to in-frame clones and leaves out a portion. The sample carries 300,000 to 350,000 clones, more than 70% recorded once. Sequenced sample: peripheral blood. The genes are TRBV18 and TRBJ1-2; D unresolved. The receptor comes from a woman aged 25 to 45 with COVID-19, enrolled during active disease. CDR3 loop: CASSPPTRERYGYTF. CDR3 bases: TGTGCCAGCTCACCGCCGACAAGGGAGAGGTATGGCTACACCTTC.